These T cell receptor beta chains were read from a single sample in a study of shared clonotypes between healthy human individuals. Data came from immunoSEQ multiplex PCR; TCRdb stores just in-frame clones and leaves some out. The table lists approximately 1.9 million clones, over 85% of them singletons, with about 1.6% in the top ten. Sequenced material: naive CD8+ T cells from PBMCs. The receptors come from a man aged 18 to 30 in good health. Some clones in this sample may be carry-over from other donors' samples. The CDR3 runs from the conserved cysteine through the conserved F or W. Fields, in order: V gene, CDR3 length, CDR3 protein.

>TRBV11-1|14
CASSLEGGGAGYTF
>TRBV29-1|12
CSVEGLLNIQYF
>TRBV11-2|13
CASSFRGNYGYTF
>TRBV9|13
CASAGGQGPEAFF
>TRBV9|16
CASSVVLAGGLNEQFF
>TRBV5-1|13
CASSSSGRTEAFF
>TRBV5-6|13
CASSLGEWETQYF
>TRBV10-2|14
CASSPGSPTDTQYF
>TRBV27|15
CASSMRQQSYNEQFF
>TRBV19|12
CASSNWDQPQHF
>TRBV19|19
CASSDRLGLAEKSSYEQYF
>TRBV6-5|14
CASSYSEGNYGYTF
>TRBV5-1|16
CASSPSDPRSPWEQYF
>TRBV6-6|13
CATSMSGVNEQYF
>TRBV30|8
CASGTQYF
>TRBV7-6|15
CASSLAPGDAYEQYF
>TRBV18|15
CASSLAGDSPCGYTF
>TRBV28|13
CASSLRRHTEAFF
>TRBV25-1|12
CASSEVNTEAFF
>TRBV9|16
CASSGDPGTGIYEQYF
>TRBV27|14
CASSFQGRLETQYF